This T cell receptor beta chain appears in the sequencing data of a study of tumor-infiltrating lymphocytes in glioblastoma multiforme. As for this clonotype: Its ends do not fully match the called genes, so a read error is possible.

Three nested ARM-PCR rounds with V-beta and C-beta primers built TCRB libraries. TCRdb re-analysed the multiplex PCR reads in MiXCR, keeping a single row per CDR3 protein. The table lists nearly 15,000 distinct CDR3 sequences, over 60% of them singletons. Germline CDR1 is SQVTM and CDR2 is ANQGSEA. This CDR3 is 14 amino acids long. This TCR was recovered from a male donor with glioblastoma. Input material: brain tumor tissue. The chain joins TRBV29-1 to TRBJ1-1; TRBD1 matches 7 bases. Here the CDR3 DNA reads TGCAGCGTTAGCCTTTGGGACAGCGGTCCTGAAGCATTCTTT. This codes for CSVSLWDSGPEAFF.